Listed here are 5 T cell receptor beta chains from one sample, sequenced in a study of cytomegalovirus exposure and HLA in healthy donors. PCR employed 60 Vbeta and 13 Jbeta primers. Assay: immunoSEQ multiplex PCR; the TCRdb copy retains only in-frame clones and omits some. This table holds roughly 110,000 clones, around 76% found once. The source material was PBMCs. The receptors derive from a woman aged 45-65 years in good health and CMV-seropositive.

The chain joins TRBV19 to TRBJ2-7; 8 positions agree with TRBD1. This CDR3 spans 15 amino acids. In germline, CDR1 is LNHDA, CDR2 SQIVND (reference sequence). Unmatched junction bases numbered 12, after V lost 5 bases and J lost 6 bases. CDR3 coding DNA: TGTGCCAGTAGTCCGCAGACAGGGGCCAAGCCCGAGCAGTACTTC. It translates to CASSPQTGAKPEQYF.

CDR3 nucleotide sequence: TGCGCCAGCAGCGGAATAACAGGGGGCGTTGCTGAAGCTTTCTTT. Translated, it gives CASSGITGGVAEAFF. The chain couples TRBV5-1 to TRBJ1-1; 9 bases match TRBD1. Looked up from germline, CDR1 is SGHRS and CDR2 is YFSETQ. The CDR3 spans 15 residues. J gave up 6 bases and V 4 bases, and 10 bases lay outside the gene matches.

V usage is TRBV19 and J usage is TRBJ1-2; 11 nucleotides line up with TRBD1. The J segment lost 3 bases and the V segment lost 8 bases, leaving 11 bases of the junction unmatched. The CDR3 consists of 16 residues. The germline gives CDR1 LNHDA, CDR2 SQIVND (reference sequence). The CDR3 DNA reads TGTGCCAGTGGGGGCCATGGACAGGGGGCTGACTATGGCTACACCTTC. Its translation is CASGGHGQGADYGYTF.

The J gene is TRBJ2-3, the V gene TRBV18; 10 bases map to TRBD1. With 3 bases clipped from V and 3 bases from J, the junction kept 9 bases outside the gene matches. CDR1 and CDR2 (germline): KGHSH, LQKENI. The CDR3 runs to 17 residues. Here the CDR3 reads CASSPETGGVGTDTQYF. The CDR3 nucleotides are TGTGCCAGCTCACCGGAGACAGGGGGCGTAGGGACAGATACGCAGTATTTT.

The V and J genes are TRBV7-9 and TRBJ2-2; 8 bases are shared with TRBD1. The CDR3 runs to 16 residues. The V gene end was trimmed by 5 bases and the J gene end by 6 bases; junction bases not matched to a gene: 11. Germline V gene lookup returns CDR1 SEHNR and CDR2 FQNEAQ (reference sequence). This CDR3 reads CASSPGQGAMSGELFF. In DNA, the CDR3 is TGTGCCAGCAGCCCGGGGCAGGGGGCGATGTCCGGGGAGCTGTTTTTT.